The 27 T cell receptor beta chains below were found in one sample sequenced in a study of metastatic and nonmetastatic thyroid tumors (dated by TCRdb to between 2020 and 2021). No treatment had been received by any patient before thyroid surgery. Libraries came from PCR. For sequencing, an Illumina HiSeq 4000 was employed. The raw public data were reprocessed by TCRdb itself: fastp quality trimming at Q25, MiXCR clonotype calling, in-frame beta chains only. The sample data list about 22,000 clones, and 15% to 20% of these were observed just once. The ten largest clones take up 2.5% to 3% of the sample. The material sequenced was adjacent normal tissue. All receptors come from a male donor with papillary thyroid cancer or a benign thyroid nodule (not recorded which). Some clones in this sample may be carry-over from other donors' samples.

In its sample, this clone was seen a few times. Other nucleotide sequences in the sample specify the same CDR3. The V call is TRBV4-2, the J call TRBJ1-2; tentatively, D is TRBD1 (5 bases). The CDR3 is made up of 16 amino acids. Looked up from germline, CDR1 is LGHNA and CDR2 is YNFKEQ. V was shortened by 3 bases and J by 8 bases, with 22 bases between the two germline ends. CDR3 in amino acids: CASSQPAEGLGNGYTF. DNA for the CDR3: TGTGCCAGCAGCCAGCCTGCAGAGGGGCTGGGGAACGGCTACACCTTC.

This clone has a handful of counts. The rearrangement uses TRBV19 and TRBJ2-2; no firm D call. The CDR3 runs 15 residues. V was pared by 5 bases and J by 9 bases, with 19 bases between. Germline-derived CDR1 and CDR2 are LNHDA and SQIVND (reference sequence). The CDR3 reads CASSWLSSGTRELFF. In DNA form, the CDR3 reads TGTGCCAGTAGTTGGTTGTCGTCAGGTACGAGGGAGCTGTTTTTT.

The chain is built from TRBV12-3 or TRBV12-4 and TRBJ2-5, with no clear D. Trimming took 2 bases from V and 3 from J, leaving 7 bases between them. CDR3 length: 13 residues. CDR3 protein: CASSLNWKETQYF. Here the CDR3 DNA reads TGTGCCAGCAGTTTAAACTGGAAAGAGACCCAGTACTTC.

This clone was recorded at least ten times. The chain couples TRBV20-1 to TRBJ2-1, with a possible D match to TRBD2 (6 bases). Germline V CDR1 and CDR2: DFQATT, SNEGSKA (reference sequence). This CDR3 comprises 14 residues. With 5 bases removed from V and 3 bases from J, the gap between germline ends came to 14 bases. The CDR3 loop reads CSAWEVGIYNEQFF. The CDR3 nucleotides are TGCAGTGCTTGGGAGGTCGGCATCTACAATGAGCAGTTCTTC.

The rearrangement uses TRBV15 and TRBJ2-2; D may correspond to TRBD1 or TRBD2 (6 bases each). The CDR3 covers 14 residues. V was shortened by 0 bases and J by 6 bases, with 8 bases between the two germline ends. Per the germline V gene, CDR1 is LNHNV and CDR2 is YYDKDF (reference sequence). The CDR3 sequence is CATSRERGAGELFF. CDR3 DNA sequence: TGTGCCACCAGCAGAGAAAGGGGGGCCGGGGAGCTGTTTTTT.

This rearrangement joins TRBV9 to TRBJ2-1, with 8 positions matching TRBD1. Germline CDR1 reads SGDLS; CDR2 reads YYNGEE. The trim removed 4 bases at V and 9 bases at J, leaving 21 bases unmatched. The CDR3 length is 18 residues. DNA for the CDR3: TGTGCCAGCAGCCCCCAATTGGGGAGGTGGGGACAGGCGAGTGAGCAGTTCTTC. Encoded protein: CASSPQLGRWGQASEQFF.

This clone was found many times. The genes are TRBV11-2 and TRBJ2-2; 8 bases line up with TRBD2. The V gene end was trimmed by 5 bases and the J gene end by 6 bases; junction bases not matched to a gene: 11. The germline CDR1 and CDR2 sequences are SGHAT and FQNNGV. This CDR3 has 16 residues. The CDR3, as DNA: TGTGCCAGCAGCCCCGGGGGGGCTAGGGTCCCCGGGGAGCTGTTTTTT. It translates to CASSPGGARVPGELFF.

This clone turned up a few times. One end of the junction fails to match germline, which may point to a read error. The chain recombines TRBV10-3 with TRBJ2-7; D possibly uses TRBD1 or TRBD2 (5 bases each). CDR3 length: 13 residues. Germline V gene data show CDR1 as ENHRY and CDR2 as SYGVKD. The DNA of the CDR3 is TGTGCCATCGGGGCGGGTGGCACATACGATCAGTACTTC. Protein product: CAIGAGGTYDQYF.

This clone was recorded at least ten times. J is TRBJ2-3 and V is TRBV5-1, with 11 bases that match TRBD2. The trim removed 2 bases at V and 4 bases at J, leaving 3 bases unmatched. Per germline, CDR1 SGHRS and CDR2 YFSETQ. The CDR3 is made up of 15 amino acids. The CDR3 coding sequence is TGCGCCAGCAGCTTACTAGCGGGAGACTCAGATACGCAGTATTTT. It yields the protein CASSLLAGDSDTQYF.

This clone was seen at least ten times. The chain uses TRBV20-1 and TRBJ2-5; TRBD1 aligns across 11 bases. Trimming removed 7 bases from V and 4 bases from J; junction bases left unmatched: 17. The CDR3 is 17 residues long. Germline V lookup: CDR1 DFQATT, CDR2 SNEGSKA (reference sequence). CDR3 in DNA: TGCAGTGTTCGCGGACAGGGGGCGTTAACCGATTTAGAGACCCAGTACTTC. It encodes CSVRGQGALTDLETQYF.

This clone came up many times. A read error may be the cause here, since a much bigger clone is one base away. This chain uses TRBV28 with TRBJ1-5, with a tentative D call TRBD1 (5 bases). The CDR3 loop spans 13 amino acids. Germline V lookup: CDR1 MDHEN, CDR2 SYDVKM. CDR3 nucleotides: TGTGCCAGCAGTTTAAGGGGAGTTCAGTCCCAGCATTTT. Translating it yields CASSLRGVQSQHF.

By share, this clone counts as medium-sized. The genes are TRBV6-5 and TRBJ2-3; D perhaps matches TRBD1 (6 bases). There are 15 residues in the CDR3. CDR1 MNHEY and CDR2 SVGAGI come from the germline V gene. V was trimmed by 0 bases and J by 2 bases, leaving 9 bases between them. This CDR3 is CASSYSGQTTDTQYF. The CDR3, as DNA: TGTGCCAGCAGTTACTCCGGACAGACCACAGATACGCAGTATTTT.

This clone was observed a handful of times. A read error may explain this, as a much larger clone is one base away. The CDR3, as DNA: TGTGCCAGCAGCTCGGGGCCGAGCGTAGGCAATGAGCAGTTCTTC. It is translated as CASSSGPSVGNEQFF. The rearrangement joins TRBV5-4 to TRBJ2-1; D possibly uses TRBD1 or TRBD2 (5 bases each). CDR1 and CDR2 (germline): SGHNT, YYREEE (reference sequence). Trimming removed 3 bases from V and 6 bases from J, with 16 bases in between. The CDR3 is made up of 15 amino acids.

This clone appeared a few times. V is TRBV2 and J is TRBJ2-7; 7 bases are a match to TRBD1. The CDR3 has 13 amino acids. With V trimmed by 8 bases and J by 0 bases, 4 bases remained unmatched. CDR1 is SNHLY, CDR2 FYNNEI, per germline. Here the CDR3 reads CASYRDSSYEQYF. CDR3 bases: TGTGCCAGCTACCGGGACAGCTCCTACGAGCAGTACTTC.

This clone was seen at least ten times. CDR3 region: CASSVEAAPGEQYF. The CDR3 DNA sequence: TGTGCCAGCAGCGTAGAAGCAGCCCCGGGCGAGCAGTACTTC. The rearrangement joins TRBV9 to TRBJ2-7; D is unresolved. The CDR3 is 14 amino acids. CDR1 is SGDLS and CDR2 is YYNGEE in the germline V gene. V shed 0 bases and J shed 6 bases, with 13 bases lying between them.

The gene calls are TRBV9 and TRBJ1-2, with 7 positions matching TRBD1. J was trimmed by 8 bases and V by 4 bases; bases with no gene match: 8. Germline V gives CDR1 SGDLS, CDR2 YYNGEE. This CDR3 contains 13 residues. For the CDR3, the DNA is TGTGCCAGCAGCCCCGACAGGGTTGGCGGCTACACCTTC. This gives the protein CASSPDRVGGYTF.

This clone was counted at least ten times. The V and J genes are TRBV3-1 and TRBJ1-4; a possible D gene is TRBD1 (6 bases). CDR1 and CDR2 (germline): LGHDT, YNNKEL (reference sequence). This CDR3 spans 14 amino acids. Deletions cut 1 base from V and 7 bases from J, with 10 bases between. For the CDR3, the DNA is TGTGCCAGCAGCCAAGCAGGGGAAGGTGAAAAACTGTTTTTT. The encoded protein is CASSQAGEGEKLFF.

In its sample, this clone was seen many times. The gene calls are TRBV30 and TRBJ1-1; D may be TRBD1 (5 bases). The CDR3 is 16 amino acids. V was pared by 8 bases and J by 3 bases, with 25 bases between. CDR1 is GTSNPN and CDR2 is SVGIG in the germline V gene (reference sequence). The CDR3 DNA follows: TGTGCCCATTCTGGGGGACGGAGTTTTTCGGACACTGAAGCTTTCTTT. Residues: CAHSGGRSFSDTEAFF.

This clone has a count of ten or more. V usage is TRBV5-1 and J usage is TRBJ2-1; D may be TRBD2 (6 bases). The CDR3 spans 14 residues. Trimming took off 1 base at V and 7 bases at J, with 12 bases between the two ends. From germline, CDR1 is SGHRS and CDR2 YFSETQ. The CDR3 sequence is CASSLPAGSNEQFF. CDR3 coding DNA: TGCGCCAGCAGCTTGCCAGCGGGCTCGAATGAGCAGTTCTTC.

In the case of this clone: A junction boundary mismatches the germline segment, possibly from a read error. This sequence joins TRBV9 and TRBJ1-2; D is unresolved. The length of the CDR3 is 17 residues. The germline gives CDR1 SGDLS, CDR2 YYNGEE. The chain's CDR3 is CASSLAVARPTNYGHTF. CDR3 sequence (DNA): TGTGCCAGCAGCTTAGCCGTGGCCCGACCAACTAACTATGGCCACACCTTC.

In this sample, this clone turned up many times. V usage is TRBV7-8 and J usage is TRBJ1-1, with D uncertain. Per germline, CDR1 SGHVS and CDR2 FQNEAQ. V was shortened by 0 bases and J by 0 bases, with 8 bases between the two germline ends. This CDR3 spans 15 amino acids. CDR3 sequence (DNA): TGTGCCAGCAGCTTAGCGGAAGGGCTGAACACTGAAGCTTTCTTT. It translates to CASSLAEGLNTEAFF.

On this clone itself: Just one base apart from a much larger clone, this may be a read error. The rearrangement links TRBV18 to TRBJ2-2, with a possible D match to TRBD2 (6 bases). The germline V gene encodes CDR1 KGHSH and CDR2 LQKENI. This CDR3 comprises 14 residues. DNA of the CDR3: TGTGCCAGCTCGCCCGGGACTGGGACCGGGGAGCTGCTTTTT. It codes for CASSPGTGTGELLF. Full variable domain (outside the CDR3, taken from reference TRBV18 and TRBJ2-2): NAGVMQNPRHLVRRRGQEARLRCSPMKGHSHVYWYRQLPEEGLKFMVYLQKENIIDESGMPKERFSAEFPKEGPSILRIQQVVRGDSAAYFCASSPGTGTGELLFGEGSRLTVL.

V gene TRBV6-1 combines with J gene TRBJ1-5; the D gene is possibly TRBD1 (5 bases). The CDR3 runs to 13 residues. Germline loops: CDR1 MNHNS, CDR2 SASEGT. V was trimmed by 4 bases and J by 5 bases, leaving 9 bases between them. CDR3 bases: TGTGCCAGCAGTGTACAGGAATATCAGCCCCAGCATTTT. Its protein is CASSVQEYQPQHF.

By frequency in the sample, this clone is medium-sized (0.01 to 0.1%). CDR3 protein: CASSPGTGFMNGYTF. The CDR3 nucleotides are TGTGCCAGCAGTCCAGGGACAGGGTTTATGAATGGCTACACCTTC. This chain links TRBV27 with TRBJ1-2, with 9 bases that match TRBD1. CDR3 length equals 15 residues. Germline V gene data show CDR1 as MNHEY and CDR2 as SMNVEV (reference sequence). V lost 5 bases and J lost 6; bases outside the gene matches: 10.

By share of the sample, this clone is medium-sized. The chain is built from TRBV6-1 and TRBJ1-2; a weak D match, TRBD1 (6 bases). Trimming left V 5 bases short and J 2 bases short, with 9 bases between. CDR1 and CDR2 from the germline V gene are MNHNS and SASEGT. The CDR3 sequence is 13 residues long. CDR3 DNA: TGTGCCAGCAGTCCCGGACAGAACTATGGCTACACCTTC. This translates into CASSPGQNYGYTF.

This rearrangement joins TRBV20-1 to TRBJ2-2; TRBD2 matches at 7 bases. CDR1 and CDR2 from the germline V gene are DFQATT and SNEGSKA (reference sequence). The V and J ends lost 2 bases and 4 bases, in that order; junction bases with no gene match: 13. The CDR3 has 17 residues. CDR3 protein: CSARYEGAGVATGELFF. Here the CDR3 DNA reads TGCAGTGCTAGATATGAAGGCGCGGGAGTTGCCACCGGGGAGCTGTTTTTT.

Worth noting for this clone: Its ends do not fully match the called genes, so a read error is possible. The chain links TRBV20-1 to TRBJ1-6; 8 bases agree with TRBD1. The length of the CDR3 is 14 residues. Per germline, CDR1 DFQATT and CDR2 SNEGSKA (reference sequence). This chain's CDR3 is CSAGGQGANSPLQF. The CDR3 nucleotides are TGCAGTGCTGGTGGCCAGGGGGCGAATTCACCCCTCCAATTT.